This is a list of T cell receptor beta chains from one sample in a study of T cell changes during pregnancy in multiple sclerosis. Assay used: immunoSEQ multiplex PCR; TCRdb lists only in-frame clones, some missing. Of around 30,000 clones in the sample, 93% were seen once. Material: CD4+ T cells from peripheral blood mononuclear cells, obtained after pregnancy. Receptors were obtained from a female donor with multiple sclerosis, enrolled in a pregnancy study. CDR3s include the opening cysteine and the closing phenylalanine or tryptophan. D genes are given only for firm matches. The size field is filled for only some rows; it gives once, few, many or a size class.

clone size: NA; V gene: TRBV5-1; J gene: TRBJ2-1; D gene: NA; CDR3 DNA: TGCGCCAGCAGGAGGGGGATCACCTACAATGAGCAGTTCTTC; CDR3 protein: CASRRGITYNEQFF
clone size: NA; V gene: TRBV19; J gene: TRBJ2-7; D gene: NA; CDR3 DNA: TGTGCCAGTAGCCCCACCCCGAGCTCCTACGAGCAGTACTTC; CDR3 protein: CASSPTPSSYEQYF
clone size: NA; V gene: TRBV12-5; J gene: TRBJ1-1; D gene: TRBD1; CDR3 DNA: TGTGCTAGTGTACGGACAGGGGGAATAAGTGAAGCTTTCTTT; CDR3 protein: CASVRTGGISEAFF
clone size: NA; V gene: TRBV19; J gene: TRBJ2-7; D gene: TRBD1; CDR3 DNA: TGTGCCAGTAGTACCGACAGGGACTCCTACGAGCAGTACTTC; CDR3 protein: CASSTDRDSYEQYF
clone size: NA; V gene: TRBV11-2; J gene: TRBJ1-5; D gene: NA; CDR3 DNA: TGTGCCAGCAGCTTAGCCCTAAATCAGCCCCAGCATTTT; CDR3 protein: CASSLALNQPQHF
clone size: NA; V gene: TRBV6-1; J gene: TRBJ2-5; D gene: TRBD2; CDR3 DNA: TGTGCCAGCAGGAGGGGACTAGCGTCCGAGACCCAGTACTTC; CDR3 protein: CASRRGLASETQYF
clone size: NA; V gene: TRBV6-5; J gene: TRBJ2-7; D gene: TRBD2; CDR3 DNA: TGTGCCAGCAGTTACAACGGGGGGTATACCTACGAGCAGTACTTC; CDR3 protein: CASSYNGGYTYEQYF
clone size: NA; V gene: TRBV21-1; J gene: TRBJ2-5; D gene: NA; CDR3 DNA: TGTGCCAGCAGCAAAGGGGCGGGGGAGACCCAGTACTTC; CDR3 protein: CASSKGAGETQYF
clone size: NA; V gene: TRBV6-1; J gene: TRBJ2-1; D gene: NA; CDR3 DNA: TGTGCCAGCAGTTTGACAGCCACCTCCAATGAGCAGTTCTTC; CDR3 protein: CASSLTATSNEQFF
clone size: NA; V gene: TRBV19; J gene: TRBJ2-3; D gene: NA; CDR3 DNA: TGTGCCAGTAGTACCGGTCGGGACACAGATACGCAGTATTTT; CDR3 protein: CASSTGRDTDTQYF
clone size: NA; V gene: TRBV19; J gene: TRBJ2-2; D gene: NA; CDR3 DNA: TGTGCCAGTAGTATGGCGGCTTTCACCGGGGAGCTGTTTTTT; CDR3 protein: CASSMAAFTGELFF
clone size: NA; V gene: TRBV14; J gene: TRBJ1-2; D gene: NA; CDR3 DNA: TGTGCCAGCAGCCAAACTGGGAGCGGCTACACCTTC; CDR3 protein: CASSQTGSGYTF
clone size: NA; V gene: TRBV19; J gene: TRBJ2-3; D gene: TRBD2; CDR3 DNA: TGTGCCAGTACCGCGGGGGTGGGCACAGATACGCAGTATTTT; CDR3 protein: CASTAGVGTDTQYF
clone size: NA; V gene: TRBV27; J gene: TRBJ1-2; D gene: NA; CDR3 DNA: TGTGCCAGCAGTCCCCCACCAGGGCGGGGATATGGCTACACCTTC; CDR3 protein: CASSPPPGRGYGYTF
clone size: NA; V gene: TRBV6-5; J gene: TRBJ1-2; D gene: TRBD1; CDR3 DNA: TGTGCCAGCAGCCGACATGACAGGGGTATAGGTGGCTACACCTTC; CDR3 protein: CASSRHDRGIGGYTF
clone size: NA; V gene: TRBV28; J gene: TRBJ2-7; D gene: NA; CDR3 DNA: TGTGCCAGCACAGGGCAAACCTACGAGCAGTACTTC; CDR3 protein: CASTGQTYEQYF
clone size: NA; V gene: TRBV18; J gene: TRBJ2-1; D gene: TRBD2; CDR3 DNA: TGTGCCAGCTCACTTAGCGGGAGTGCATCCAATGAGCAGTTCTTC; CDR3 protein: CASSLSGSASNEQFF
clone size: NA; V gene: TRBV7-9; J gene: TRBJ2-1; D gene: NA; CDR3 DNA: TGTGCCAGCAGCTTAGCCAATACAGGGAGTAATGAGCAGTTCTTC; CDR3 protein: CASSLANTGSNEQFF
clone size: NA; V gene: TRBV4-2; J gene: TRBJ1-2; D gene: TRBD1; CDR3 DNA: TGTGCCAGCAGTTCGGGACAGGGGGCCGGTGGCTACACCTTC; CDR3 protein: CASSSGQGAGGYTF
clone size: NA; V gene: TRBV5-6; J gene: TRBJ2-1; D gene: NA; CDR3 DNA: TGTGCCAGCAGCTACTCCACTACGTCCAATGAGCAGTTCTTC; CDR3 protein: CASSYSTTSNEQFF
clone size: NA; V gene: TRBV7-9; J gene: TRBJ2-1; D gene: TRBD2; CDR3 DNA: TGTGCCAGCAGCCCAGCGGGAGTTGGTGAGCAGTTCTTC; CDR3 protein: CASSPAGVGEQFF
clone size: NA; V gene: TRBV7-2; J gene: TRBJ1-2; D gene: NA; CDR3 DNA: TGTGCCAGCAGCTTAACCCACAGGGATAACTATGGCTACACCTTC; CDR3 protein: CASSLTHRDNYGYTF
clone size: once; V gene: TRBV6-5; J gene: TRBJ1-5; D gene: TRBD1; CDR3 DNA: TGTGCCAGCAGTCTCGACAGGGGAAATCAGCCCCAGCATTTT; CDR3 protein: CASSLDRGNQPQHF
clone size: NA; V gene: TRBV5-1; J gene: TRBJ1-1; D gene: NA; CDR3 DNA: TGCGCCAGCAGCAGAGGGGGAACAAACACTGAAGCTTTCTTT; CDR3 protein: CASSRGGTNTEAFF
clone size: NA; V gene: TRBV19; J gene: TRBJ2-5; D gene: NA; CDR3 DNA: TGTGCCAGCTCAGACTCCCCCCGGGGTCAAGAGACCCAGTACTTC; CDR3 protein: CASSDSPRGQETQYF
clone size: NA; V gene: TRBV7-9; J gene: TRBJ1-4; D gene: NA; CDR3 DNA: TGTGCCAGCAGCTTAGCTGGACAGCGCGCTAATGAAAAACTGTTTTTT; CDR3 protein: CASSLAGQRANEKLFF
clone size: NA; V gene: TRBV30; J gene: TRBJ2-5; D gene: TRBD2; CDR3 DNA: TGTGCCTGCTCGACCGGGACTAGCGGGGTCGGGGAGACCCAGTACTTC; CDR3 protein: CACSTGTSGVGETQYF
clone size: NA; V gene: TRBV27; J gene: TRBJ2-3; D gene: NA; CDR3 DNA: TGTGCCAGCAGTTCCCAGGGTATAGATACGCAGTATTTT; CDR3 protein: CASSSQGIDTQYF
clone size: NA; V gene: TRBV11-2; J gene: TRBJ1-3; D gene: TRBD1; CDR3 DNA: TGTGCCAGCAGTTGGGACAGCTACTCTGGAAACACCATATATTTT; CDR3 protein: CASSWDSYSGNTIYF